One sample yielded the 5 T cell receptor beta chains listed below, sequenced in a study of vaccination and CD4 T cells after COVID-19. The Oncomine TCR Beta short-read assay was applied to DNA of cultured CD4+ T cells. TCRdb re-called the PCR reads with MiXCR, one entry per CDR3 protein. The data hold fewer than 15,000 distinct CDR3 sequences, with approximately 46% observed a single time. These receptors have no identified antigens. Treatment of the sample: roughly 11-day PBMC culture with coronavirus spike peptide pools or control peptides (ViraFEST assay). Sequencing was performed on CD4+ T cells from blood, cultured in vitro, taken after SARS-CoV-2 vaccination. Source of these receptors: a human donor who had recovered from COVID-19.

The rearrangement uses TRBV20-1 and TRBJ2-3; no firm D call. V was cut by 6 bases and J by 2 bases, with 18 bases left in between. CDR1 and CDR2 from the germline V gene are DFQATT and SNEGSKA (reference sequence). This CDR3 region has 15 residues. The CDR3, as DNA: TGCAGTGCAGCGTATTTTGGCCGCGACACAGATACGCAGTATTTT. Its protein product is CSAAYFGRDTDTQYF.

This clonotype turned up a few times. CDR3 coding DNA: TGTGCCAGCAGTCCTCAGCGGGGGGGGCAAGAGACCCAGTACTTC. This sequence encodes CASSPQRGGQETQYF. The V call is TRBV28, the J call TRBJ2-5; 10 positions match TRBD2. Germline V gene sequence: CDR1 MDHEN, CDR2 SYDVKM. The CDR3 is made up of 15 amino acids. The junction had 5 bases not matched to a gene; V was cut back by 5 bases and J by 2 bases.

In this sample, this clonotype turned up a few times. The V and J genes are TRBV28 and TRBJ2-3, with D perhaps matching TRBD1 (6 bases). CDR1 MDHEN and CDR2 SYDVKM come from the germline V gene. The CDR3 has 14 amino acids. The V gene lost 3 bases and the J gene lost 4 bases, with 11 bases spanning the gap. The CDR3 DNA is TGTGCCAGCAGTTTGAGCAGGGGCCCAGATACGCAGTATTTT. Its translation is CASSLSRGPDTQYF.

This clonotype has a single count. The chain uses TRBV20-1 and TRBJ2-5; 10 bases are a match to TRBD2. V lost 6 bases, J lost 2 bases, and 12 bases stayed unmatched. In germline, CDR1 is DFQATT, CDR2 SNEGSKA (reference sequence). This CDR3 spans 16 amino acids. Here the CDR3 reads CSATRPSGSFQETQYF. The CDR3 bases are TGCAGTGCCACCCGGCCTAGCGGGAGCTTTCAAGAGACCCAGTACTTC.

The chain recombines TRBV27 with TRBJ1-1; D is possibly TRBD1 (6 bases). This CDR3 is built from 15 residues. Trimming removed 6 bases from V and 10 bases from J, with 24 bases in between. Per the germline V gene, CDR1 is MNHEY and CDR2 is SMNVEV (reference sequence). The CDR3 is CASSRIFGGALGAFF. In DNA form, the CDR3 reads TGTGCCAGCAGCCGGATCTTTGGGGGGGCCCTGGGAGCTTTCTTT.